A selection of T cell receptor beta chains follows, all from one sample in a study of OX40 agonist ivuxolimab in advanced cancers. The data were produced by immunoSEQ multiplex PCR, yet TCRdb's version contains in-frame clones alone and is incomplete. The sample yields 90,000 or so clones, roughly 89% seen once. Material: CD4+ or CD8+ T cells sorted from blood, obtained in a trial of the OX40 agonist ivuxolimab. These receptors were taken from an adult with an advanced solid tumor such as melanoma, head and neck, liver or kidney cancer. Each CDR3 is given with its conserved first and last residue. D genes are given only for firm matches. The size entry is marked missing in some rows and otherwise reads once, few, many or a size class.

d_call clone_size j_call v_call cdr3_aa cdr3_nt
TRBD2 . TRBJ2-1 TRBV19 CASSMSLAEYNEQFF TGTGCCAGTAGTATGAGTCTAGCGGAATACAATGAGCAGTTCTTC
. . TRBJ2-3 TRBV5-1 CASSLELAASTDTQYF TGCGCCAGCAGCTTGGAACTAGCAGCTAGCACAGATACGCAGTATTTT
TRBD1 once TRBJ2-5 TRBV10-3 CAIRDFGQGQETQYF TGTGCCATCAGGGATTTCGGACAGGGCCAAGAGACCCAGTACTTC
TRBD2 . TRBJ2-3 TRBV5-4 CASSFPREGSTDTQYF TGTGCCAGCAGCTTTCCGCGGGAGGGAAGCACAGATACGCAGTATTTT
TRBD2 once TRBJ2-2 TRBV7-2 CASSSTGTSRNTGELFF TGTGCCAGCAGCTCCACCGGGACTAGCAGAAACACCGGGGAGCTGTTTTTT
. . TRBJ2-2 TRBV6-5 CASSYVIGELFF TGTGCCAGCAGTTACGTAATCGGGGAGCTGTTTTTT
. . TRBJ1-2 TRBV7-2 CASSLEGFQGGYTF TGTGCCAGCAGCTTAGAAGGTTTCCAGGGTGGCTACACCTTC
TRBD2 . TRBJ2-1 TRBV5-6 CASSLLGTTYNEQFF TGTGCCAGCAGCTTGTTGGGGACTACCTACAATGAGCAGTTCTTC
. . TRBJ1-4 TRBV10-1 CASTRPSTNEKLFF TGCGCCAGCACCAGGCCTTCAACTAATGAAAAACTGTTTTTT
. . TRBJ1-1 TRBV7-9 CASSLTLGGTEAFF TGTGCCAGCAGTCTGACCCTGGGGGGTACTGAAGCTTTCTTT
TRBD1 . TRBJ1-1 TRBV7-6 CASSQGQGDTEAFF TGTGCCAGCAGCCAAGGACAGGGGGACACTGAAGCTTTCTTT
. . TRBJ1-5 TRBV19 CASSLGRSNQPQHF TGTGCCAGTAGTTTGGGGCGAAGCAATCAGCCCCAGCATTTT
. . TRBJ2-1 TRBV28 CASSTIQGPYNEQFF TGTGCCAGCAGTACGATACAGGGCCCCTACAATGAGCAGTTCTTC
TRBD2 . TRBJ2-5 TRBV30 CAWSVGGRETQYF TGTGCCTGGAGTGTAGGCGGGAGGGAGACCCAGTACTTC
. . TRBJ1-5 TRBV11-3 CASSLKSIGNQPQHF TGTGCCAGCAGCTTAAAGTCGATTGGCAATCAGCCCCAGCATTTT
TRBD1 . TRBJ2-5 TRBV27 CASSPRQGIETQYF TGTGCCAGCAGTCCCAGACAGGGTATTGAGACCCAGTACTTC
. . TRBJ1-5 TRBV7-6 CASSSGLIQHF TGTGCCAGCAGCTCTGGACTGATCCAGCATTTT
. . TRBJ2-1 TRBV29-1 CSVVIMRSEQFF TGCAGCGTTGTAATTATGCGCAGTGAGCAGTTCTTC
. . TRBJ2-3 TRBV5-1 CASSLSRSHTDTQYF TGCGCCAGCAGCTTGTCAAGGTCCCACACAGATACGCAGTATTTT
TRBD2 . TRBJ2-4 TRBV11-3 CASSPLSTSGNQYF TGTGCCAGCAGCCCCCTCTCGACTAGCGGAAATCAATACTTC
. . TRBJ1-3 TRBV2 CASSELRNSGNTIYF TGTGCCAGCAGTGAACTGAGGAACTCTGGAAACACCATATATTTT
. . TRBJ1-2 TRBV19 CASKEDPGPDYGYTF TGTGCCAGTAAAGAGGATCCAGGGCCAGACTATGGCTACACCTTC
TRBD2 . TRBJ2-4 TRBV7-2 CASSPSSGSGVLAKNIQYF TGTGCCAGCAGCCCTAGTTCTGGTAGCGGGGTTCTAGCCAAAAACATTCAGTACTTC
TRBD1 . TRBJ1-2 TRBV18 CASSGQYYGYTF TGTGCCAGCTCGGGACAGTACTATGGCTACACCTTC
. . TRBJ2-3 TRBV7-9 CASSTDFTRTDTQYF TGTGCCAGCAGCACAGATTTTACCCGCACAGATACGCAGTATTTT
TRBD2 . TRBJ2-1 TRBV7-6 CASSLGASGSIHNEQFF TGTGCCAGCAGCTTAGGGGCTAGCGGGAGTATCCACAATGAGCAGTTCTTC
. . TRBJ1-4 TRBV7-9 CASSLMNSHEKLFF TGTGCCAGCAGCTTAATGAACTCCCATGAAAAACTGTTTTTT
. . TRBJ2-5 TRBV28 CASSPPQGQTQETQYF TGTGCCAGCAGTCCTCCTCAAGGACAGACCCAAGAGACCCAGTACTTC
. . TRBJ1-1 TRBV5-4 CASSFKRSNTEAFF TGCGCCAGCAGCTTCAAGAGATCTAACACTGAAGCTTTCTTT
. . TRBJ2-3 TRBV7-9 CASSQTLRGTDTQYF TGTGCCAGCAGCCAGACCCTTAGGGGCACAGATACGCAGTATTTT
. few TRBJ1-5 TRBV12-5 CASAENQPQHF TGTGCTAGTGCCGAAAATCAGCCCCAGCATTTT
TRBD2 . TRBJ2-5 TRBV6-4 CASSEGSGRPQETQYF TGTGCCAGCAGTGAAGGGAGCGGGAGGCCCCAAGAGACCCAGTACTTC
. . TRBJ2-3 TRBV30 CARRGLRSVTQYF TGTGCCCGACGGGGGCTACGTTCAGTTACGCAGTATTTT
. . TRBJ2-1 TRBV29-1 CSGKQGLSYNEQFF TGCAGCGGGAAACAGGGATTGTCCTACAATGAGCAGTTCTTC
. . TRBJ2-1 TRBV6-5 CASSYPLGPVGNEQFF TGTGCCAGCAGTTACCCGCTAGGGCCCGTTGGCAATGAGCAGTTCTTC
TRBD1 . TRBJ2-1 TRBV7-2 CASSAQAGGAGNEQFF TGTGCCAGCAGCGCACAGGCAGGGGGCGCGGGCAATGAGCAGTTCTTC